Listed below are T cell receptor beta chains from one sample, sequenced in a study of blood T cell repertoires in COVID-19. Assay: immunoSEQ multiplex PCR; the TCRdb copy retains only in-frame clones and omits some. The sample has about 220,000 clones; about 85% are singletons. The sequenced sample consisted of peripheral blood. The receptors stem from a middle-aged man who had recovered from COVID-19. Both conserved end residues are part of each CDR3. D genes are given only for firm matches. The size entry is marked missing in some rows and otherwise reads once, few, many or a size class.

clone size	V gene	D gene	J gene	CDR3 DNA	CDR3 protein
.	TRBV7-8	TRBD2	TRBJ2-1	TGTGCCAGCAGCTCCCTAGCGGGAGAAGGTGAGCAGTTCTTC	CASSSLAGEGEQFF
.	TRBV9	.	TRBJ1-6	TGTGCCAGCAGCGTAGAACAGGGCGACTCACCCCTCCACTTT	CASSVEQGDSPLHF
.	TRBV5-5	TRBD1	TRBJ1-1	TGTGCCAGCAGGCAAGCAGGGGGCACTGAAGCTTTCTTT	CASRQAGGTEAFF
.	TRBV12-3/TRBV12-4	.	TRBJ2-5	TGTGCCAGCAGTTTACAACCCGGGGAGACCCAGTACTTC	CASSLQPGETQYF
once	TRBV11-2	.	TRBJ2-5	TGTGCCAGCAGCTTAGAGCGGGGGCTGTACCAAGAGACCCAGTACTTC	CASSLERGLYQETQYF
.	TRBV6-5	TRBD1	TRBJ1-6	TGTGCCAGCAGTTACTCCCAGGGGGCTCGTTCTTCACCCCTCCACTTT	CASSYSQGARSSPLHF
.	TRBV19	TRBD1	TRBJ1-1	TGTGCCACCCTAAACAGGGGGCTTACTGAAGCTTTCTTT	CATLNRGLTEAFF
.	TRBV18	.	TRBJ2-1	TGTGCCAGCTCAGGCTTGAAGAACAATGAGCAGTTCTTC	CASSGLKNNEQFF
.	TRBV27	.	TRBJ2-1	TGTGCCAGCAGTCCCGGAACGAGGAATGAGCAGTTCTTC	CASSPGTRNEQFF
.	TRBV6-2/TRBV6-3	TRBD2	TRBJ2-1	TGTGCCAGCAGTTACTCAAAGACTAGCGGGAGAACCCATGAGCAGTTCTTC	CASSYSKTSGRTHEQFF
.	TRBV3-1/TRBV3-2	.	TRBJ1-1	TGTGCCAGCAGCGACACTGGCGGGAGCACTGAAGCTTTCTTT	CASSDTGGSTEAFF
.	TRBV9	.	TRBJ2-5	TGTGCCAGCAGCGTAGCTAGCTTTGGGACCCAGTACTTC	CASSVASFGTQYF
once	TRBV21-1	.	TRBJ2-5	TGTGCCAGCAGTCCTGACGAGGCTCCTAGCGGGCGGGAGACCCAGTACTTC	CASSPDEAPSGRETQYF
.	TRBV7-6	.	TRBJ2-2	TGTGCCAGCAGCCCATCGGCGGCGAACACCGGGGAGCTGTTTTTT	CASSPSAANTGELFF
.	TRBV14	.	TRBJ1-2	TGTGCCAGCAGCCAAAAACAGGGAGCTAACTATGGCTACACCTTC	CASSQKQGANYGYTF
.	TRBV5-5	TRBD2	TRBJ2-3	TGTGCCAGCAGCCCCGGACTAGCGGGCCTGGATTTT	CASSPGLAGLDF
.	TRBV6-1	TRBD1	TRBJ1-1	TGTGCCAGCAGTGAACCGGACAGGGGTGGTGAAGCTTTCTTT	CASSEPDRGGEAFF
.	TRBV19	TRBD2	TRBJ2-7	TGTGCCAGTAGTACCCCCCGGAAGGTAGCGGGAGAGACCTACGAGCAGTACTTC	CASSTPRKVAGETYEQYF
.	TRBV3-1/TRBV3-2	TRBD2	TRBJ2-7	TGTGCCAGCAGCCTCGCCGGGACTAGCTTATACGAGCAGTACTTC	CASSLAGTSLYEQYF
few	TRBV7-2	.	TRBJ2-7	TGTGCCAGCAGCGGGACTCTTAGGCACTACGAGCAGTACTTC	CASSGTLRHYEQYF
once	TRBV6-5	TRBD1	TRBJ2-5	TGTGCCAGCAGTCAACCGACAGGGTCGGTAGAGACCCAGTACTTC	CASSQPTGSVETQYF
.	TRBV6-2/TRBV6-3	TRBD1	TRBJ2-2	TGTGCCAGCAGTTACTGCCGGGACAGCCCTTTCACCGGGGAGCTGTTTTTT	CASSYCRDSPFTGELFF
.	TRBV7-8	.	TRBJ2-4	TGTGCCAGCAGCCCCAATAGAAACATTCAGTACTTC	CASSPNRNIQYF
.	TRBV28	.	TRBJ1-1	TGTGCCAGCACCGTGGGGGGGCGGAACACTGAAGCTTTCTTT	CASTVGGRNTEAFF
once	TRBV28	.	TRBJ1-1	TGTGCCAGCGAAGCGGGTTTGACTGAAGCTTTCTTT	CASEAGLTEAFF
.	TRBV29-1	.	TRBJ2-3	TGCAGCGTCTCTGGGACACCAGATACGCAGTATTTT	CSVSGTPDTQYF
.	TRBV6-5	.	TRBJ1-2	TGTGCCAGCAGCCTAGGCGGGGGAGGCTACACCTTC	CASSLGGGGYTF
few	TRBV7-9	TRBD2	TRBJ2-1	TGTGCCAGCAGCGTACTAGCGGGAGTCTCTAATGAGCAGTTCTTC	CASSVLAGVSNEQFF
.	TRBV9	.	TRBJ2-2	TGTGCCAGCAGCGTAGGACTGTCCAACACCGGGGAGCTGTTTTTT	CASSVGLSNTGELFF
once	TRBV7-2	TRBD2	TRBJ2-5	TGTGCCAGCAGCCCTTACGGGACTAGCGGGAGGGCGTATGGTGAGACCCAGTACTTC	CASSPYGTSGRAYGETQYF
.	TRBV18	TRBD2	TRBJ2-2	TGTGCCAGCTCCATGACTAGCGGAACCAGCGTGAACACCGGGGAGCTGTTTTTT	CASSMTSGTSVNTGELFF
once	TRBV4-1	TRBD2	TRBJ2-5	TGCGCCAGCAGCCAAGATGACGGACTAGCGATAAGAGAGACCCAGTACTTC	CASSQDDGLAIRETQYF
once	TRBV4-1	.	TRBJ2-7	TGCGCCAGCAGCCAAGAAAGGGCCGGGGTAGGCCGCGAGCAGTACTTC	CASSQERAGVGREQYF
.	TRBV6-5	.	TRBJ2-6	TGTGCCAGCAGAACAGGGAGCTCTGGGGCCAACGTCCTGACTTTC	CASRTGSSGANVLTF
.	TRBV6-5	TRBD1	TRBJ2-7	TGTGCCAGCAGTTACTCGAGGGACAGGGGAAACGAGCAGTACTTC	CASSYSRDRGNEQYF
.	TRBV6-1	TRBD2	TRBJ2-1	TGTGCCAGCAGTGAAAGGGCTAGCGGGAGGGTCATCTCCTCCTACAATGAGCAGTTCTTC	CASSERASGRVISSYNEQFF
.	TRBV12-2	.	TRBJ1-1	.	CASRLVRWAAGTEAFF
.	TRBV14	TRBD2	TRBJ2-1	TGTGCCAGCAGCCCTAGACTAGCGGGAGAGCAGTTCTTC	CASSPRLAGEQFF
.	TRBV5-8	.	TRBJ1-2	TGTGCCAGCAGCTTCATTGGGCAGGAAGGCGGCTACACCTTC	CASSFIGQEGGYTF
.	TRBV18	TRBD2	TRBJ2-1	TGTGCCAGCTCACCGTTCAGCGGGAGTGGAGATGAGCAGTTCTTC	CASSPFSGSGDEQFF
.	TRBV7-2	.	TRBJ2-3	TGTGCCAGCAGCCCCACTAGCCTGACAACAGATACGCAGTATTTT	CASSPTSLTTDTQYF
once	TRBV7-9	.	TRBJ2-3	TGTGCCAGCAGCTTAGGACATAGCACAGATACGCAGTATTTT	CASSLGHSTDTQYF